This is a list of T cell receptor beta chains from one sample in a study of T cell repertoires in cytomegalovirus infection. TCRdb fed the reads into MiXCR, producing one record per CDR3 protein. The data hold over 120,000 distinct CDR3 sequences, with 32% observed a single time. Their target antigens are unknown. This sample comprised CD8+ T cells from cultured PBMCs, obtained from culture after CMV antigen stimulation. Source of these receptors: a human donor in good health (CMV status not recorded). Some clones in this sample may be carry-over from other donors' samples. Each CDR3 is given with its conserved first and last residue. A D gene is named only where the DNA matches it firmly. The size field is filled for only some rows; it gives once, few, many or a size class.

j_call: TRBJ2-7
v_call: TRBV27
d_call: -
clone_size: few
cdr3_aa: CASSLVGPPGEQYF
cdr3_nt: TGTGCCAGCAGTTTAGTGGGCCCCCCTGGGGAGCAGTACTTC

j_call: TRBJ1-1
v_call: TRBV10-3
d_call: TRBD1
clone_size: few
cdr3_aa: CAILGQGPTEAFF
cdr3_nt: TGTGCCATCCTGGGACAGGGGCCCACTGAAGCTTTCTTT

j_call: TRBJ2-3
v_call: TRBV6-2/TRBV6-3
d_call: -
clone_size: few
cdr3_aa: CASIRGSTSTDTQYF
cdr3_nt: TGTGCCAGCATACGGGGGTCAACCTCCACAGATACGCAGTATTTT

j_call: TRBJ2-7
v_call: TRBV12-5
d_call: TRBD1
clone_size: -
cdr3_aa: CASGLRAGGPEEQYF
cdr3_nt: TGTGCTAGTGGTTTGAGGGCAGGGGGCCCTGAAGAGCAGTACTTC

j_call: TRBJ2-7
v_call: TRBV12-3/TRBV12-4
d_call: -
clone_size: -
cdr3_aa: CASSLGDYEQYF
cdr3_nt: TGTGCCAGCAGTTTGGGAGACTACGAGCAGTACTTC

j_call: TRBJ2-3
v_call: TRBV27
d_call: TRBD2
clone_size: -
cdr3_aa: CASSFSGASTDTQYF
cdr3_nt: TGTGCCAGCAGTTTTAGCGGGGCAAGCACAGATACGCAGTATTTT

j_call: TRBJ1-2
v_call: TRBV20-1
d_call: -
clone_size: -
cdr3_aa: CSSRDTNYGYTF
cdr3_nt: TGCAGTTCGAGGGACACTAACTATGGCTACACCTTC

j_call: TRBJ1-1
v_call: TRBV7-9
d_call: -
clone_size: many
cdr3_aa: CASSGQNTEAFF
cdr3_nt: TGTGCCAGCAGCGGGCAGAACACTGAAGCTTTCTTT

j_call: TRBJ2-7
v_call: TRBV7-6
d_call: TRBD2
clone_size: -
cdr3_aa: CASSSRGGYEQYF
cdr3_nt: TGTGCCAGCAGCTCACGGGGGGGCTACGAGCAGTACTTC

j_call: TRBJ2-3
v_call: TRBV29-1
d_call: TRBD2
clone_size: -
cdr3_aa: CSVDGLAGVDTQYF
cdr3_nt: TGCAGCGTTGACGGCCTAGCGGGGGTGGATACGCAGTATTTT

j_call: TRBJ2-3
v_call: TRBV27
d_call: TRBD2
clone_size: few
cdr3_aa: CASSLSSGGNLDTQYF
cdr3_nt: TGTGCCAGCAGTTTATCTAGCGGGGGAAACTTAGATACGCAGTATTTT

j_call: TRBJ1-4
v_call: TRBV12-3/TRBV12-4
d_call: -
clone_size: few
cdr3_aa: CASSFPGVREKLFF
cdr3_nt: TGTGCCAGCAGTTTCCCCGGGGTTCGGGAAAAACTGTTTTTT

j_call: TRBJ1-2
v_call: TRBV20-1
d_call: -
clone_size: -
cdr3_aa: CSARDTDLYGYTF
cdr3_nt: TGCAGTGCTAGAGATACAGATCTCTATGGCTACACCTTC

j_call: TRBJ1-5
v_call: TRBV20-1
d_call: -
clone_size: few
cdr3_aa: CSALTQGVGNQPQHF
cdr3_nt: TGCAGTGCCCTCACCCAGGGCGTCGGCAATCAGCCCCAGCATTTT

j_call: TRBJ2-7
v_call: TRBV6-1
d_call: -
clone_size: -
cdr3_aa: CASSEPGQQDEQYF
cdr3_nt: TGTGCCAGCAGTGAACCAGGACAGCAGGACGAGCAGTACTTC

j_call: TRBJ2-5
v_call: TRBV7-9
d_call: TRBD1
clone_size: -
cdr3_aa: CASSWADLDRGGGETQYF
cdr3_nt: TGTGCCAGCAGCTGGGCCGATCTGGACAGGGGAGGAGGAGAGACCCAGTACTTC

j_call: TRBJ1-6
v_call: TRBV28
d_call: -
clone_size: -
cdr3_aa: CASSFHPGGDTYNSPLHF
cdr3_nt: TGTGCCAGCAGTTTTCACCCGGGGGGTGACACCTATAATTCACCCCTCCACTTT

j_call: TRBJ1-5
v_call: TRBV19
d_call: -
clone_size: few
cdr3_aa: CASSIWDSNQPQHF
cdr3_nt: TGTGCCAGTAGTATTTGGGATAGCAATCAGCCCCAGCATTTT

j_call: TRBJ1-5
v_call: TRBV20-1
d_call: -
clone_size: few
cdr3_aa: CSALDRVTPYQPQHF
cdr3_nt: TGCAGTGCTCTGGACAGAGTAACCCCCTATCAGCCCCAGCATTTT

j_call: TRBJ1-1
v_call: TRBV6-1
d_call: -
clone_size: few
cdr3_aa: CASSEASDLNTEAFF
cdr3_nt: TGTGCCAGCAGTGAAGCGTCAGACCTGAACACTGAAGCTTTCTTT

j_call: TRBJ2-7
v_call: TRBV6-5
d_call: -
clone_size: -
cdr3_aa: CASNPGGVKLTYEQYF
cdr3_nt: TGTGCCAGCAATCCAGGGGGGGTGAAACTAACCTACGAGCAGTACTTC

j_call: TRBJ2-7
v_call: TRBV6-5
d_call: TRBD2
clone_size: few
cdr3_aa: CASSDHGLADTYEQYF
cdr3_nt: TGTGCCAGCAGCGACCATGGACTAGCGGATACCTACGAGCAGTACTTC

j_call: TRBJ1-1
v_call: TRBV12-3/TRBV12-4
d_call: -
clone_size: few
cdr3_aa: CASRGRGTKNTEAFF
cdr3_nt: TGTGCCAGCAGGGGTCGGGGGACCAAGAACACTGAAGCTTTCTTT

j_call: TRBJ2-5
v_call: TRBV6-5
d_call: -
clone_size: -
cdr3_aa: CASSYLRQLGETQYF
cdr3_nt: TGTGCCAGCAGTTACCTTCGACAGCTAGGCGAGACCCAGTACTTC

j_call: TRBJ2-2
v_call: TRBV7-6
d_call: TRBD2
clone_size: few
cdr3_aa: CASSFGLAGANTGELFF
cdr3_nt: TGTGCCAGCAGCTTTGGACTAGCGGGGGCGAACACCGGGGAGCTGTTTTTT

j_call: TRBJ1-2
v_call: TRBV7-8
d_call: TRBD1
clone_size: -
cdr3_aa: CASSPEAGQKRFWRNYGYTF
cdr3_nt: TGTGCCAGCAGCCCCGAGGCGGGACAGAAACGTTTTTGGCGGAACTATGGCTACACCTTC

j_call: TRBJ1-1
v_call: TRBV27
d_call: TRBD1
clone_size: -
cdr3_aa: CASRTSTGGNTEAFF
cdr3_nt: TGTGCCAGCAGGACCTCAACAGGGGGCAATACTGAAGCTTTCTTT

j_call: TRBJ2-2
v_call: TRBV7-2
d_call: -
clone_size: few
cdr3_aa: CASSRSGTNPNTGELFF
cdr3_nt: TGTGCCAGCAGCCGTTCGGGGACAAATCCGAACACCGGGGAGCTGTTTTTT

j_call: TRBJ1-2
v_call: TRBV2
d_call: -
clone_size: few
cdr3_aa: CASSEQGGYDYGYTF
cdr3_nt: TGTGCCAGCAGCGAACAGGGAGGTTACGACTATGGCTACACCTTC

j_call: TRBJ2-1
v_call: TRBV7-6
d_call: -
clone_size: many
cdr3_aa: CASSLPDNEQFF
cdr3_nt: TGTGCCAGCAGCTTACCAGACAATGAGCAGTTCTTC

j_call: TRBJ1-2
v_call: TRBV14
d_call: -
clone_size: -
cdr3_aa: CASSQEQGILYGYTF
cdr3_nt: TGTGCCAGCAGCCAAGAGCAGGGAATCCTCTATGGCTACACCTTC

j_call: TRBJ2-1
v_call: TRBV27
d_call: -
clone_size: -
cdr3_aa: CASRSIDNEQFF
cdr3_nt: TGTGCCAGCAGATCGATAGACAATGAGCAGTTCTTC

j_call: TRBJ1-1
v_call: TRBV6-5
d_call: -
clone_size: -
cdr3_aa: CASSKGRLGDTEAFF
cdr3_nt: TGTGCCAGCAGCAAAGGGCGGTTGGGAGACACTGAAGCTTTCTTT

j_call: TRBJ2-7
v_call: TRBV6-1
d_call: -
clone_size: many
cdr3_aa: CASSLTGPHYEQYF
cdr3_nt: TGTGCCAGCAGTCTCACGGGACCCCACTACGAGCAGTACTTC

j_call: TRBJ2-5
v_call: TRBV6-6
d_call: -
clone_size: many
cdr3_aa: CASVGGQETQYF
cdr3_nt: TGTGCCAGCGTTGGGGGACAAGAGACCCAGTACTTC

j_call: TRBJ1-2
v_call: TRBV7-8
d_call: -
clone_size: -
cdr3_aa: CASSLYGAYGYTF
cdr3_nt: TGTGCCAGCAGCTTATATGGGGCCTATGGCTACACCTTC

j_call: TRBJ2-2
v_call: TRBV19
d_call: -
clone_size: -
cdr3_aa: CASSIAGTLTGELFF
cdr3_nt: TGTGCCAGTAGTATAGCGGGTACTCTCACCGGGGAGCTGTTTTTT

j_call: TRBJ1-5
v_call: TRBV19
d_call: -
clone_size: -
cdr3_aa: CASNRAVHQPQHF
cdr3_nt: TGTGCCAGTAACCGTGCGGTACATCAGCCCCAGCATTTT

j_call: TRBJ1-1
v_call: TRBV5-4
d_call: -
clone_size: -
cdr3_aa: CASGRNTEAFF
cdr3_nt: TGTGCCAGCGGCAGGAACACTGAAGCTTTCTTT

j_call: TRBJ1-1
v_call: TRBV19
d_call: -
clone_size: many
cdr3_aa: CASYRQHTEAFF
cdr3_nt: TGTGCCAGCTACAGACAGCACACTGAAGCTTTCTTT

j_call: TRBJ1-5
v_call: TRBV6-5
d_call: -
clone_size: few
cdr3_aa: CASSSGTEVGQPQHF
cdr3_nt: TGTGCCAGCAGTTCCGGGACGGAAGTTGGACAGCCCCAGCATTTT

j_call: TRBJ2-7
v_call: TRBV6-1
d_call: -
clone_size: few
cdr3_aa: CASSEALGWSPYEQYF
cdr3_nt: TGTGCCAGCAGTGAAGCGCTCGGATGGAGCCCCTACGAGCAGTACTTC

j_call: TRBJ2-7
v_call: TRBV6-6
d_call: TRBD1
clone_size: -
cdr3_aa: CASRGQNFYEQYF
cdr3_nt: TGTGCCAGCAGGGGACAGAATTTCTACGAGCAGTACTTC

j_call: TRBJ2-1
v_call: TRBV25-1
d_call: TRBD1
clone_size: few
cdr3_aa: CASRDPGQGNGNEQFF
cdr3_nt: TGTGCCAGCAGGGACCCGGGACAGGGGAATGGGAATGAGCAGTTCTTC

j_call: TRBJ1-2
v_call: TRBV6-5
d_call: TRBD1
clone_size: -
cdr3_aa: CASSSQGQNLNGYTF
cdr3_nt: TGTGCCAGCAGTTCCCAGGGACAGAACTTAAATGGCTACACCTTC

j_call: TRBJ2-3
v_call: TRBV20-1
d_call: TRBD2
clone_size: -
cdr3_aa: CSARIPVAGGTDTQYF
cdr3_nt: TGCAGTGCTAGGATCCCCGTGGCGGGGGGCACAGATACGCAGTATTTT

j_call: TRBJ2-3
v_call: TRBV12-3/TRBV12-4
d_call: -
clone_size: -
cdr3_aa: CASSLRGPDTQYF
cdr3_nt: TGTGCCAGCAGTTTAAGGGGCCCTGATACGCAGTATTTT

j_call: TRBJ2-7
v_call: TRBV27
d_call: -
clone_size: many
cdr3_aa: CASSLSGVGEQYF
cdr3_nt: TGTGCCAGCAGTTTATCGGGGGTCGGGGAGCAGTACTTC